These 24 T cell receptor beta chains share one sample of origin, sequenced in a study of blood T cell repertoires in COVID-19. Sequencing used immunoSEQ multiplex PCR; TCRdb keeps in-frame clones, though not all of them. The sample has 120,000 to 150,000 clones; around 81% are singletons. The sequenced sample was peripheral blood. These receptors were taken from a woman aged 35 to 49 with active or convalescent COVID-19.

The V and J genes are TRBV28 and TRBJ2-7; possible D gene TRBD2, 6 bases. This CDR3 has 15 residues. Germline V CDR1 and CDR2: MDHEN, SYDVKM. V was clipped by 10 bases and J by 1 base, with 20 bases between them. CDR3 protein: CATPQRVFGSYEQYF. The CDR3 bases are TGTGCCACCCCACAGCGGGTGTTTGGGTCCTACGAGCAGTACTTC. Complete variable domain (other parts from reference TRBV28 and TRBJ2-7): DVKVTQSSRYLVKRTGEKVFLECVQDMDHENMFWYRQDPGLGLRLIYFSYDVKMKEKGDIPEGYSVSREKKERFSLILESASTNQTSMYLCATPQRVFGSYEQYFGPGTRLTVT.

The J gene is TRBJ2-1, the V gene TRBV29-1, with TRBD2 as a possible D gene (6 bases). Germline loops: CDR1 SQVTM, CDR2 ANQGSEA. The CDR3 is 12 amino acids. Trimming removed 4 bases at V and 12 bases at J, with 16 bases between. In DNA form, the CDR3 reads TGCAGCGTTGTGGAGGGCCCAATGGCGCAGTTCTTC. As protein: CSVVEGPMAQFF.

This chain joins TRBV18 and TRBJ1-5; D uncertain. The V gene lost 5 bases and the J gene lost 3 bases, with 8 bases spanning the gap. The CDR3 loop spans 13 amino acids. Germline CDR1 is KGHSH and CDR2 is LQKENI. CDR3 protein: CASSSGNNQPQHF. The CDR3, as DNA: TGTGCCAGCTCATCGGGGAACAATCAGCCCCAGCATTTT.

In its sample, this clone was seen once. The rearrangement uses TRBV30 and TRBJ1-5; no clear D gene. Germline loops: CDR1 GTSNPN, CDR2 SVGIG (reference sequence). CDR3 length: 12 amino acids. Deletions cut 5 bases from V and 6 bases from J, with 11 bases between. The CDR3 nucleotides read TGTGCCTGGGACGGAGGGATTCAGCCCCAGCATTTT. This translates into CAWDGGIQPQHF. The whole variable domain, remainder taken from reference TRBV30 and TRBJ1-5, is SQTIHQWPATLVQPVGSPLSLECTVEGTSNPNLYWYRQAAGRGLQLLFYSVGIGQISSEVPQNLSASRPQDRQFILSSKKLLLSDSGFYLCAWDGGIQPQHFGDGTRLSIL.

The chain is built from TRBV10-3 and TRBJ1-6; D is unclear. CDR3 length: 15 amino acids. Germline CDR1 is ENHRY and CDR2 is SYGVKD. V was pared by 4 bases and J by 10 bases, with 17 bases between. CDR3 loop: CAISGSTAPESPLHF. The CDR3 DNA is TGTGCCATCAGTGGGTCGACGGCCCCGGAGTCACCCCTCCACTTT.

The gene calls are TRBV5-1 and TRBJ2-2; D remains unclear. The CDR3 loop spans 12 amino acids. Per the germline V gene, CDR1 is SGHRS and CDR2 is YFSETQ. V lost 3 bases, J lost 7 bases, and 7 bases lay in between. The CDR3 DNA reads TGCGCCAGCAGCTCCAAGCTCGGGGAGCTGTTTTTT. Encoded protein: CASSSKLGELFF.

The chain has TRBV5-1 and TRBJ2-7; 10 bases are a match to TRBD1. The CDR3 length is 16 residues. Looked up from germline, CDR1 is SGHRS and CDR2 is YFSETQ. V was pared by 0 bases and J by 6 bases, with 9 bases of the junction left unmatched. CDR3 sequence: CASSLAWDRGRSEQYF. The CDR3 DNA is TGCGCCAGCAGCTTGGCCTGGGACAGGGGACGGAGCGAGCAGTACTTC.

The chain combines TRBV29-1 with TRBJ2-1, with 10 bases aligning to TRBD2. CDR3 length: 15 amino acids. Germline values: CDR1 SQVTM, CDR2 ANQGSEA. The V and J ends lost 3 bases and 3 bases, in that order; junction bases with no gene match: 5. In nucleotides, the CDR3 is TGCAGCGTTGATACTAGCGGGACGGTCTACAATGAGCAGTTCTTC. As protein: CSVDTSGTVYNEQFF.

This clone occurred once. The chain carries TRBV6-5 and TRBJ1-6; TRBD1 matches 7 bases. V gave up 2 bases and J gave up 6 bases; unmatched junction bases: 1. Germline CDR1 and CDR2: MNHEY and SVGAGI. The CDR3 covers 14 residues. CDR3 loop: CASSYRGLNSPLHF. For the CDR3, the DNA is TGTGCCAGCAGTTACAGGGGGCTTAATTCACCCCTCCACTTT.

This clone appeared a few times. The chain joins TRBV19 to TRBJ1-5; D is perhaps TRBD1 (5 bases). The CDR3 length is 14 residues. Germline V lookup: CDR1 LNHDA, CDR2 SQIVND (reference sequence). The V gene lost 7 bases and the J gene lost 5 bases, with 15 bases spanning the gap. The CDR3 here is CASIEPGPHQPQHF. CDR3 sequence (DNA): TGTGCCAGTATAGAGCCAGGGCCACATCAGCCCCAGCATTTT.

This sequence joins TRBV6-5 and TRBJ2-2; tentatively, D is TRBD2 (5 bases). Trimming pared 11 bases from V and 1 base from J, leaving 14 bases between. CDR1 and CDR2 from the germline V gene are MNHEY and SVGAGI. The CDR3 loop spans 14 amino acids. The CDR3 reads CAGRWRKNTGELFF. The CDR3 coding sequence is TGTGCCGGCCGCTGGAGGAAGAACACCGGGGAGCTGTTTTTT.

The chain is built from TRBV19 and TRBJ2-7, with a weak D call TRBD2 (5 bases). Germline CDR1 reads LNHDA; CDR2 reads SQIVND (reference sequence). V lost 6 bases to trimming and J lost 6 bases, with 18 bases between them. The CDR3 sequence is 14 residues long. The CDR3 DNA is TGTGCCAGTAGCGCTCCAGTGGCGGGCGCCGAGCAGTACTTC. Protein: CASSAPVAGAEQYF.

The V call is TRBV28, the J call TRBJ2-7; 9 nucleotides align to TRBD1. CDR1 is MDHEN and CDR2 is SYDVKM in the germline V gene. The CDR3 has 15 residues. The ends lost 5 bases at V and 6 bases at J; junction bases unmatched: 11. CDR3 amino acids: CASSVPGQGAFEQYF. In DNA, the CDR3 is TGTGCCAGCAGTGTGCCGGGACAGGGTGCTTTCGAGCAGTACTTC.

The V and J genes are TRBV3-1 (or the pseudogene TRBV3-2) and TRBJ1-1; no reliable D call. CDR1 and CDR2 from the germline V gene are LGHDT and YNNKEL (reference sequence). The V gene lost 1 base and the J gene lost 9 bases, with 12 bases spanning the gap. There are 13 residues in the CDR3. The CDR3 spells CASSQGGPTQAFF. The CDR3, as DNA: TGTGCCAGCAGCCAAGGTGGGCCAACCCAAGCTTTCTTT.

The genes are TRBV6-2 or TRBV6-3 and TRBJ2-7; tentatively, D is TRBD2 (6 bases). The CDR3 is 16 residues long. Germline CDR1 MNHEY, CDR2 SVGEGT. V lost 0 bases and J 5 bases, leaving 17 bases between the germline ends. CDR3 bases: TGTGCCAGCAGTTACTCGATTTCGGGAGATTACGACGAGCAGTACTTC. Protein sequence: CASSYSISGDYDEQYF.

This clone has only one observation. The chain joins TRBV6-1 to TRBJ2-5, with TRBD2 matching over 10 bases. Trimming removed 5 bases from V and 5 bases from J; junction bases left unmatched: 5. The CDR3 runs to 14 residues. Germline V gives CDR1 MNHNS, CDR2 SASEGT. CDR3 region: CASSSAGGRETQYF. The DNA of the CDR3 is TGTGCCAGCAGTTCAGCGGGGGGGAGGGAGACCCAGTACTTC.

The V and J genes are TRBV10-3 and TRBJ1-1; 9 bases match TRBD1. CDR3 length: 14 amino acids. J gave up 1 base and V 7 bases, and 4 bases lay outside the gene matches. Germline V gene sequence: CDR1 ENHRY, CDR2 SYGVKD. CDR3 nucleotides: TGTGCCATCAATGGACAGGGGAGGAACACTGAAGCTTTCTTT. Translated: CAINGQGRNTEAFF.

This clone showed up just a few times. The genes are TRBV5-1 and TRBJ2-2, with D perhaps matching TRBD2 (5 bases). Per germline, CDR1 SGHRS and CDR2 YFSETQ. V lost 0 bases and J 4 bases, leaving 10 bases between the germline ends. This CDR3 region has 15 residues. Here the CDR3 DNA reads TGCGCCAGCAGCTTGGAAACTAGTCCCACCGGGGAGCTGTTTTTT. Protein product: CASSLETSPTGELFF.

This clone was seen a single time. The chain employs TRBV27 and TRBJ2-7, with 13 bases aligning to TRBD2. This CDR3 is built from 16 residues. J was trimmed by 3 bases and V by 4 bases; bases with no gene match: 6. In germline, CDR1 is MNHEY, CDR2 SMNVEV (reference sequence). CDR3 sequence reads: CASSSDRTSGSYEQYF. CDR3 nucleotides: TGTGCCAGCAGTTCGGACAGGACTAGCGGGAGCTACGAGCAGTACTTC.

The CDR3 sequence: CASNSGGISNQPQHF. The CDR3 coding sequence is TGTGCCAGTAATTCGGGGGGCATTAGCAATCAGCCCCAGCATTTT. The genes are TRBV19 and TRBJ1-5, with a tentative D call TRBD1 (6 bases). The length of the CDR3 is 15 residues. The germline gives CDR1 LNHDA, CDR2 SQIVND (reference sequence). Between the trimmed V and J ends, which lost 7 bases and 0 bases, there was a span of 13 bases.

CDR3 loop: CASSPDYRGNSPLHF. CDR3 nucleotide sequence: TGTGCCAGCTCACCCGATTACAGGGGAAATTCACCCCTCCACTTT. J is TRBJ1-6 and V is TRBV18; 7 nucleotides match TRBD1. With V trimmed by 3 bases and J by 7 bases, 6 bases remained unmatched. Germline lookup yields CDR1 KGHSH and CDR2 LQKENI. CDR3 size: 15 residues.

This clone was seen a single time. The chain is built from TRBV7-9 and TRBJ2-7; no clear D. This CDR3 contains 13 residues. Germline V gene sequence: CDR1 SEHNR, CDR2 FQNEAQ (reference sequence). Trimming pared 4 bases from V and 0 bases from J, leaving 7 bases between. CDR3 in DNA: TGTGCCAGCAGCTGGCGGAGCTCCTACGAGCAGTACTTC. This codes for CASSWRSSYEQYF. The full variable domain, its missing parts supplied by reference TRBV7-9 and TRBJ2-7, is DTGVSQNPRHKITKRGQNVTFRCDPISEHNRLYWYRQTLGQGPEFLTYFQNEAQLEKSRLLSDRFSAERPKGSFSTLEIQRTEQGDSAMYLCASSWRSSYEQYFGPGTRLTVT.

In DNA, the CDR3 is TGTGCCAGCAGTACCCGGGACAGGGGGTGGGAGACCCAGTACTTC. It yields the protein CASSTRDRGWETQYF. J is TRBJ2-5 and V is TRBV2, with TRBD1 matching 11 bases. CDR1 and CDR2 (germline): SNHLY, FYNNEI. Trimming took 5 bases from V and 5 from J; bases not matched to a gene: 7. The CDR3 covers 15 residues.

V is TRBV30 and J is TRBJ2-7; 8 nucleotides match TRBD2. From germline, CDR1 is GTSNPN and CDR2 SVGIG (reference sequence). The CDR3 length is 17 residues. J gave up 3 bases and V 0 bases, and 13 bases lay outside the gene matches. The CDR3 protein is CAWSVRKGTRVVYEQYF. CDR3 bases: TGTGCCTGGAGTGTACGGAAGGGGACTAGAGTCGTCTACGAGCAGTACTTC.